This T cell receptor (beta chain) was recorded in a study of CD8+CD57+ T cells in acquired aplastic anemia. Turning to the study itself: Yields of DNA that came from sorted CD4+ and CD8+ cells averaged approximately 3.5 ug. Healthy donor CD4+ samples were sequenced to a depth that averaged around 9.8 million reads. General study points: Patients and controls shared over 25 CD8+ CDR3 sequences.

On this clonotype itself: Its antigen is as yet unknown.

The TCR beta profiling, which covered VDJ combination and CDR3 sequence, was carried out using genomic DNA as the template. TCRdb independently ran MiXCR on the reads; one entry per CDR3 protein. The sample lists 350,000 to 450,000 distinct CDR3 sequences, roughly 68% occurring once. This CDR3 has 17 residues. The germline CDR1 and CDR2 sequences are SGHTA and FQGTGA. V lost 2 bases, J lost 3 bases, and 18 bases lay in between. This sequence originates from a human donor in good health, serving as a control. This chain uses TRBV7-3 with TRBJ2-3; D perhaps matches TRBD2 (6 bases). Material for sequencing was sorted CD4+, CD8+, or CD8+CD57+ T cells (not recorded which) from PBMCs. CDR3 in DNA: TGTGCCAGCAGCTTAGAGGGTAGCGGATTGGCAACAGATACGCAGTATTTT. Translating it yields CASSLEGSGLATDTQYF. Complete variable domain (other parts from reference TRBV7-3 and TRBJ2-3): GAGVSQTPSNKVTEKGKYVELRCDPISGHTALYWYRQSLGQGPEFLIYFQGTGAADDSGLPNDRFFAVRPEGSVSTLKIQRTERGDSAVYLCASSLEGSGLATDTQYFGPGTRLTVL.